The entry below describes one T cell receptor (beta chain). The antigen this receptor binds is unknown. No quality values exist for individual bases; no much larger clone is one base distant. The sample originates from a study of CD8+ T cells in alopecia areata (dated by TCRdb to the late 2010s). Notes on the research overall: The treated patients, all with moderate-to-severe alopecia areata, were enrolled in an open-label pilot trial of oral tofacitinib given at 5 to 10 mg twice daily. Tofacitinib was given for 6 to 18 months, followed by 6 months of follow-up off drug to assess delayed response and recurrence. The SALT score, which quantifies the percentage of affected scalp surface area, was used to measure disease severity in treated patients. The study used high-throughput TCRbeta sequencing to examine T cell clonal expansion in alopecia areata, in both the C3H/HeJ mouse model and human patients. Scalp tissue and sorted CD4+ and CD8+ peripheral blood T cells from patchy and totalis/universalis alopecia areata patients and from healthy controls were covered by human TCRbeta sequencing. Biopsies were taken from tofacitinib-treated patients at baseline and again at 4 and 24 weeks into treatment, and several of those patients also had a later scalp biopsy. Scalp clonality was compared across normal scalp (n=4), patchy alopecia areata scalp (n=8), and alopecia totalis/universalis scalp (n=8). RNA was extracted with the PAXgene miRNA kit for fixed scalp, the miRNeasy kit for PBMCs, and the RNeasy kit for mouse skin. TCRbeta CDR3 regions were amplified by immunoSEQ multiplex PCR with 35 Vbeta forward and 13 Jbeta reverse primers. Here is what the overall study found, with its caveats: Resident alphabeta T cells in normal human skin are also sequenced, complicating scalp TCR repertoire analysis, unlike mouse skin dominated by gammadelta T cells. Because the treated cohort was small and included a single nonresponder, larger studies are needed to assess links between baseline CD8+ expansion and response. Lesional scalp, especially in alopecia totalis/universalis, showed higher clonality and more expanded CD8+ clones than normal scalp, suggesting antigenic drive. Compared with mice, TCR sequences shared between patients were less clear, possibly partly because of HLA diversity across the patient population. Tofacitinib significantly decreased scalp clonality and the number of expanded CD8+ clones among the top 100 scalp clones. Many expanded lesional clones were found to persist in scalp and blood during tofacitinib treatment, and relapse after treatment cessation may be partly explained by this persistence.

The library was built by means of the immunoSEQ multiplex PCR assay. To provide template for TCR sequencing, every sample had RNA extracted and reverse transcribed into cDNA. First-strand cDNA was synthesized with SuperScript III using a 2:1 mix of oligo-dT and random hexamers. A synthetic immune receptor repertoire was used to measure amplification bias, and any remaining bias was corrected computationally. The study's own analysis went as follows. After raw reads were preprocessed to remove errors, the CDR3 was defined following IMGT conventions as running from the conserved cysteine to phenylalanine. To get clonality, Shannon entropy was normalized by log2 of the number of productive unique TCRs and the result was subtracted from 1. Whether each scalp clone was CD4 or CD8 was inferred by checking scalp TCRbeta sequences against the CD4 and CD8 repertoires from sorted blood. The source is immuneACCESS, and TCRdb retained only in-frame sequences with V and J called. Part of the clones is not carried over; for the studies checked, unresolved V genes explain less than half of this, and the remainder is unexplained. V, J and clone size derive from that table, while D and trimming were established from the DNA sequence. This sample has about 190,000 clones in its table, and roughly three fifths of those were observed once. The ten largest account for approximately 0.7% of the sample.

Its CDR3 holds 13 amino acids, cysteine through phenylalanine. The DNA shown is the 39-base CDR3, in frame from base 1. Based on the germline V gene, the CDR1 and CDR2 sequences are SQVTM and ANQGSEA. V is clipped by 2 bases and J by 6 bases, and the sequence between their germline boundaries is 11 bases long. The sample's time point label, in plain terms: around 4 weeks on oral tofacitinib. The meaning of the sample's treatment or condition label: oral pan-JAK inhibitor, 5-10 mg twice daily. Lesional scalp punch biopsies and peripheral blood were collected from alopecia areata patients. PBMCs were isolated by density centrifugation and stained for CD3, CD4 and CD8, and CD4+ and CD8+ T cells were sorted on a FACSAria.

Sequencing used CD4+ T cells sorted from blood, obtained at week 4, from a patient treated with tofacitinib. The chain joins TRBV29-1 to TRBJ2-1; a tentative D match to TRBD2 spans 5 bases. This TCR came from a human donor with alopecia areata. CDR3 reads: CSVERTAINEQFF. The nucleotide sequence is given as TGCAGCGTTGAACGGACTGCGATCAATGAGCAGTTCTTC.